A single sample is the source of the 22 T cell receptor beta chains below, sequenced in a study of regulatory T cells in long-lasting Graves disease. HTBI primers from iRepertoire and Arm-PCR of CDR3 regions yielded the TCR beta libraries. TCRdb re-called the multiplex PCR reads through MiXCR, storing one row per CDR3 protein. The sample has about 450,000 distinct CDR3 sequences, less than 25% seen once. Time point noted: persistent/refractory GD, antithyroid drugs over 5 years with positive TRAb. Following extraction of RNA from PBMCs, that RNA was used to make the TCR library. Specimen: peripheral blood mononuclear cells (PBMCs), collected when the disease was refractory, from a patient treated with antithyroid drugs. These receptors were collected from a female donor with Graves disease.

V and J are TRBV18 and TRBJ2-5; D unclear. Germline lookup yields CDR1 KGHSH and CDR2 LQKENI. V shed 1 base and J shed 3 bases, with 12 bases lying between them. CDR3 size: 15 residues. This CDR3 is CASSPLASSEETQYF. In DNA, the CDR3 is TGTGCCAGCTCACCACTTGCCAGCTCCGAAGAGACCCAGTACTTC.

This clonotype turned up a few times. The chain has TRBV7-9 and TRBJ1-5, with D uncertain. Per the germline V gene, CDR1 is SEHNR and CDR2 is FQNEAQ (reference sequence). The CDR3 extends over 12 amino acids. Trimming left V 8 bases short and J 7 bases short, with 12 bases between. CDR3: CASAHVGQPQHF. The CDR3 bases are TGTGCCAGCGCCCACGTCGGGCAGCCCCAGCATTTT.

The genes are TRBV7-2 and TRBJ2-7, with 12 bases aligning to TRBD2. The CDR3 covers 17 residues. V trimming: 1 base; J trimming: 5 bases; junction bases outside the gene matches: 9. The germline V gene encodes CDR1 SGHTA and CDR2 FQGNSA. The CDR3 region has the DNA TGTGCCAGCAGCTTAGGAGCTAGCGGGAGGGCCGACCACGAGCAGTACTTC. Amino acids: CASSLGASGRADHEQYF.

The sample holds many counts of this clonotype. V and J are TRBV20-1 and TRBJ2-5; D might be TRBD1 (6 bases). CDR3 length equals 14 residues. Trimming stripped 1 base from V and 4 bases from J, with 13 bases between. Germline V gene data show CDR1 as DFQATT and CDR2 as SNEGSKA (reference sequence). The DNA of the CDR3 is TGCAGTGCTAGAGTCACAGGGCGGATAGAGACCCAGTACTTC. Residues: CSARVTGRIETQYF.

The V call is TRBV12-3 or TRBV12-4, the J call TRBJ1-1; D remains ambiguous. With 3 bases removed from V and 4 bases from J, the gap between germline ends came to 9 bases. The CDR3 extends over 13 amino acids. CDR3 sequence: CASSFSRTTEAFF. CDR3 in DNA: TGTGCCAGCAGTTTTTCCAGAACCACTGAAGCTTTCTTT.

This clonotype was observed a handful of times. The rearrangement uses TRBV7-3 and TRBJ2-2; D is unresolved. This CDR3 spans 13 amino acids. V shed 2 bases and J shed 4 bases, with 5 bases lying between them. The germline V gene has CDR1 SGHTA and CDR2 FQGTGA. The DNA for the CDR3 is TGTGCCAGCAGCTTAGAGCCCACCGGGGAGCTGTTTTTT. Encoded protein: CASSLEPTGELFF.

This clonotype was picked up many times. The chain couples TRBV12-3 or TRBV12-4 to TRBJ1-4; TRBD1 matches 10 bases. CDR3 length equals 15 residues. V shed 5 bases, J shed 8 bases, and the junction held 8 bases outside the gene matches. CDR3 bases: TGTGCCAGCAGTCCCGACAGGGGGCTCGACGAAAAACTGTTTTTT. Translated, it gives CASSPDRGLDEKLFF.

This chain connects TRBV4-1 to TRBJ2-2; D possibly matches TRBD1 or TRBD2 (5 bases each). There are 15 residues in the CDR3. V was shortened by 0 bases and J by 4 bases, with 9 bases between the two germline ends. Germline V lookup: CDR1 MGHRA, CDR2 YSYEKL. CDR3 in amino acids: CASSQDGGSTGELFF. The CDR3 DNA is TGCGCCAGCAGCCAAGATGGGGGAAGCACCGGGGAGCTGTTTTTT.

The chain is built from TRBV2 and TRBJ2-6; the D gene is possibly TRBD1 (6 bases). Germline values: CDR1 SNHLY, CDR2 FYNNEI. Deletions cut 8 bases from V and 0 bases from J, with 11 bases between. CDR3 length: 15 amino acids. This CDR3 is CASGEGGSGANVLTF. The DNA for the CDR3 is TGTGCCAGCGGGGAAGGGGGCTCTGGGGCCAACGTCCTGACTTTC.

This clonotype occurred many times. The V gene is TRBV2, the J gene TRBJ2-5, with no clear D. Germline V gene sequence: CDR1 SNHLY, CDR2 FYNNEI. The CDR3 has 13 residues. V was clipped by 3 bases and J by 3 bases, with 8 bases between them. In DNA, the CDR3 is TGTGCCAGCAGTGACCAAAGGGAAGAGACCCAGTACTTC. This codes for CASSDQREETQYF.

This clonotype has more than one count but fewer than ten. This chain links TRBV6-2 or TRBV6-3 with TRBJ2-7, with a weak D call TRBD1 (6 bases). The CDR3 totals 15 residues. The V and J ends lost 6 bases and 2 bases respectively, with 17 bases between them. CDR1 MNHEY and CDR2 SVGEGT come from the germline V gene. The CDR3 is CASSNPGTSTYEQYF. CDR3 DNA sequence: TGTGCCAGCAGCAACCCCGGGACATCCACCTACGAGCAGTACTTC.

The V and J genes are TRBV10-3 and TRBJ2-7, with TRBD2 identical over 14 bases. The V gene end was trimmed by 6 bases and the J gene end by 0 bases; junction bases not matched to a gene: 1. The CDR3 spans 15 residues. CDR1 is ENHRY, CDR2 SYGVKD, per germline. CDR3 in amino acids: CAIRGTSGSSYEQYF. In nucleotides, the CDR3 is TGTGCCATCAGAGGGACTAGCGGGAGCTCCTACGAGCAGTACTTC.

This clonotype occurred a few times. V usage is TRBV10-3 and J usage is TRBJ1-1; D call uncertain. The germline gives CDR1 ENHRY, CDR2 SYGVKD. V lost 4 bases to trimming and J lost 4 bases, with 10 bases between them. CDR3 length equals 13 residues. The CDR3 loop reads CAISVEGVTEAFF. Written as DNA, the CDR3 is TGTGCCATCAGTGTCGAGGGTGTCACTGAAGCTTTCTTT.

This clonotype was counted between two and nine times. The CDR3 DNA reads TGCAGTGTCGGGACTAGCGGGAGGGTAGGGCGTGAGCAGTTCTTC. This gives the protein CSVGTSGRVGREQFF. The V call is TRBV20-1, the J call TRBJ2-5; 16 bases are shared with TRBD2. The DNA end is more similar to TRBJ2-1, so the J call may be wrong. The CDR3 is made up of 15 amino acids. Germline lookup yields CDR1 DFQATT and CDR2 SNEGSKA (reference sequence).

As concerns this clonotype: This sequence may be a read error, since a much larger clone differs from it by one base. The V call is TRBV19, the J call TRBJ2-5; 10 bases fit TRBD2. Germline V lookup: CDR1 LNHDA, CDR2 SQIVND (reference sequence). This CDR3 spans 15 amino acids. Germline trimming cut 2 bases from V and 4 bases from J; bases unmatched to any gene: 4. As DNA, the CDR3 is TGTGCCAGTAGTATACCTAGCGGGAGTGGAGAGACCCAGTACTTC. It codes for CASSIPSGSGETQYF. The complete variable domain, with remaining parts taken from reference TRBV19 and TRBJ2-5, reads DGGITQSPKYLFRKEGQNVTLSCEQNLNHDAMYWYRQDPGQGLRLIYYSQIVNDFQKGDIAEGYSVSREKKESFPLTVTSAQKNPTAFYLCASSIPSGSGETQYFGPGTRLLVL.

At least ten counts were recorded for this clonotype. This chain connects TRBV7-3 to TRBJ2-1; tentative D call: TRBD2 (5 bases). Germline lookup yields CDR1 SGHTA and CDR2 FQGTGA. The CDR3 spans 13 residues. CDR3 DNA sequence: TGTGTCGCAGAGCCGAGGGAGAACAATGAGCAGTTCTTC. Translating it yields CVAEPRENNEQFF. Based on the CDR3 plus reference TRBV7-3 and TRBJ2-1, the full variable domain is GAGVSQTPSNKVTEKGKYVELRCDPISGHTALYWYRQSLGQGPEFLIYFQGTGAADDSGLPNDRFFAVRPEGSVSTLKIQRTERGDSAVYLCVAEPRENNEQFFGPGTRLTVL.

V gene TRBV18 combines with J gene TRBJ1-5, with D possibly being TRBD1 (5 bases). The V end lost 3 bases, the J end lost 8 bases, and 17 bases lay between the germline ends. The length of the CDR3 is 15 residues. CDR1 and CDR2 (germline): KGHSH, LQKENI. CDR3 bases: TGTGCCAGCTCACCTTGGGACCGATCAGTGGAGCCCCAGCATTTT. This encodes CASSPWDRSVEPQHF.

This clonotype was seen a handful of times. The chain is built from TRBV12-3 or TRBV12-4 and TRBJ2-6; 8 bases fit TRBD1. This CDR3 is built from 19 residues. V was clipped by 5 bases and J by 1 base; unmatched bases: 13. The CDR3 reads CASSRPRGQVPSGANVLTF. In nucleotides, the CDR3 is TGTGCCAGCAGTCGTCCGAGGGGACAGGTGCCATCTGGGGCCAACGTCCTGACTTTC.

The table lists this clonotype with a few counts. This sequence joins TRBV19 and TRBJ1-2, with a possible D match to TRBD1 (6 bases). This CDR3 spans 14 amino acids. Germline-derived CDR1 and CDR2 are LNHDA and SQIVND (reference sequence). V shed 4 bases and J shed 4 bases, with 13 bases lying between them. This chain's CDR3 is CASSTPGTSYGYTF. The CDR3 coding sequence is TGTGCCAGTAGTACACCCGGGACAAGCTATGGCTACACCTTC.

This clonotype has a count of ten or more. This chain joins TRBV28 and TRBJ2-7, with TRBD1 matching over 9 bases. Germline values: CDR1 MDHEN, CDR2 SYDVKM. This CDR3 region has 14 residues. Trimming took 9 bases from V and 3 from J; bases not matched to a gene: 9. DNA of the CDR3: TGTGCCAGTCAACCCCGGGACAGGGTCTACGAGCAGTACTTC. This sequence encodes CASQPRDRVYEQYF.

The sample holds many counts of this clonotype. The chain joins TRBV28 to TRBJ2-7, with 10 bases lining up with TRBD1. This CDR3 is 21 amino acids long. The germline V gene encodes CDR1 MDHEN and CDR2 SYDVKM. V dropped 3 bases and J dropped 3; count of bases not matched to a gene: 23. CDR3 sequence: CASSLSFRTGGPIAGSYEQYF. CDR3 DNA: TGTGCCAGCAGTTTGTCGTTTAGGACAGGGGGACCTATAGCGGGCAGCTACGAGCAGTACTTC. Full variable domain (outside the CDR3, taken from reference TRBV28 and TRBJ2-7): DVKVTQSSRYLVKRTGEKVFLECVQDMDHENMFWYRQDPGLGLRLIYFSYDVKMKEKGDIPEGYSVSREKKERFSLILESASTNQTSMYLCASSLSFRTGGPIAGSYEQYFGPGTRLTVT.

There are many counts of this clonotype. The rearrangement links TRBV11-2 to TRBJ1-1; D perhaps matches TRBD1 (5 bases). V gave up 2 bases and J gave up 4 bases, with 11 bases separating them. This CDR3 has 14 amino acids. Per germline, CDR1 SGHAT and CDR2 FQNNGV. Written as DNA, the CDR3 is TGTGCCAGCAGCTTAATTGGGACTTTCACTGAAGCTTTCTTT. It is translated as CASSLIGTFTEAFF.